The 14 T cell receptor beta chains below come from one sample, sequenced in a study of blood T cell repertoires in COVID-19. Clones were read by immunoSEQ multiplex PCR, and TCRdb kept only the in-frame ones, dropping some. The table includes just over 70,000 clones, roughly 89% detected once. The source material was peripheral blood. Receptors were obtained from a human donor in a cohort sampled during active COVID-19.

This clone was picked up one time. Other DNA variants within this sample encode the same CDR3. The chain joins TRBV19 to TRBJ1-1; possible D gene TRBD1, 5 bases. Trimming removed 3 bases from V and 4 bases from J, with 9 bases in between. Germline CDR1 LNHDA, CDR2 SQIVND (reference sequence). The CDR3 covers 13 residues. CDR3 protein: CASSIGGGTEAFF. CDR3 DNA sequence: TGTGCCAGTAGTATTGGCGGGGGCACTGAAGCTTTCTTT. Based on the CDR3 plus reference TRBV19 and TRBJ1-1, the full variable domain is DGGITQSPKYLFRKEGQNVTLSCEQNLNHDAMYWYRQDPGQGLRLIYYSQIVNDFQKGDIAEGYSVSREKKESFPLTVTSAQKNPTAFYLCASSIGGGTEAFFGQGTRLTVV.

The chain couples TRBV11-2 to TRBJ2-7; 9 bases match TRBD1. Germline V gives CDR1 SGHAT, CDR2 FQNNGV. The trim removed 4 bases at V and 3 bases at J, leaving 13 bases unmatched. The CDR3 extends over 17 amino acids. This CDR3 reads CASSSSRSGQGFYEQYF. CDR3 nucleotide sequence: TGTGCCAGCAGCTCCTCGAGGTCGGGACAGGGATTCTACGAGCAGTACTTC. The entire variable domain, with the rest obtained from reference TRBV11-2 and TRBJ2-7, is as follows: EAGVAQSPRYKIIEKRQSVAFWCNPISGHATLYWYQQILGQGPKLLIQFQNNGVVDDSQLPKDRFSAERLKGVDSTLKIQPAKLEDSAVYLCASSSSRSGQGFYEQYFGPGTRLTVT.

The chain carries TRBV5-6 and TRBJ2-7, with 9 bases lining up with TRBD1. The V gene's germline CDR1 is SGHDT and CDR2 YYEEEE. V lost 4 bases, J lost 2 bases, and 4 bases stayed unmatched. This CDR3 comprises 14 residues. The CDR3: CASSAGTGTYEQYF. The CDR3 DNA reads TGTGCCAGCAGCGCCGGGACAGGGACCTACGAGCAGTACTTC.

The CDR3 reads CASSSSARGTAEQYF. The CDR3 nucleotides read TGTGCCAGCAGCTCGTCGGCTAGAGGTACTGCCGAGCAGTACTTC. The chain recombines TRBV11-2 with TRBJ2-7; the D is unclear. The CDR3 sequence is 15 residues long. The V end was cut by 4 bases, the J end by 6 bases, with 19 bases between. CDR1 and CDR2 (germline): SGHAT, FQNNGV.

The V gene is TRBV27, the J gene TRBJ2-7; D gene ambiguous. Trimming cost V 3 bases and J 4 bases, with 10 bases left between them. CDR1 MNHEY and CDR2 SMNVEV come from the germline V gene (reference sequence). The CDR3 contains 13 residues. CDR3 sequence (DNA): TGTGCCAGCAGTTTCAGTGTGGCATACGAGCAGTACTTC. It encodes CASSFSVAYEQYF.

V and J are TRBV2 and TRBJ2-1; 8 bases align to TRBD2. The CDR3 length is 15 residues. V was pared by 5 bases and J by 2 bases, with 5 bases of the junction left unmatched. Germline loops: CDR1 SNHLY, CDR2 FYNNEI. CDR3 loop: CASSRTSGAYNEQFF. Here the CDR3 DNA reads TGTGCCAGCAGTCGAACTAGCGGTGCCTACAATGAGCAGTTCTTC.

CDR3 coding DNA: TGTGCCAGCAGTTTATCAGGACAGGGGGCGCGTGGTGAAGCTTTCTTT. This sequence encodes CASSLSGQGARGEAFF. The chain uses TRBV27 and TRBJ1-1, with 11 bases matching TRBD1. The ends lost 0 bases at V and 7 bases at J; junction bases unmatched: 7. Per germline, CDR1 MNHEY and CDR2 SMNVEV (reference sequence). This CDR3 spans 16 amino acids.

This clone was detected once. The genes are TRBV6-1 and TRBJ1-5; D possibly corresponds to TRBD1 (6 bases). This CDR3 is built from 15 residues. Germline V lookup: CDR1 MNHNS, CDR2 SASEGT. With 2 bases removed from V and 6 bases from J, the gap between germline ends came to 14 bases. The CDR3 coding sequence is TGTGCCAGCAGTGAATCCAGGGGCGGGAGTCAGCCCCAGCATTTT. Translation: CASSESRGGSQPQHF.

The V gene is TRBV5-4, the J gene TRBJ2-6; perhaps TRBD2 as D (5 bases). The CDR3 runs to 16 residues. Trimming removed 2 bases at V and 1 base at J, with 10 bases between. Germline V gene lookup returns CDR1 SGHNT and CDR2 YYREEE (reference sequence). The CDR3 protein is CASSLLRESGANVLTF. The CDR3 DNA reads as TGTGCCAGCAGCTTATTGAGGGAATCTGGGGCCAACGTCCTGACTTTC.

This clone came up once. This chain joins TRBV2 and TRBJ2-7; TRBD2 matches 10 bases. Germline V gene data show CDR1 as SNHLY and CDR2 as FYNNEI. The CDR3 sequence is 15 residues long. The trim removed 5 bases at V and 5 bases at J, leaving 9 bases unmatched. The CDR3 nucleotides read TGTGCCAGCAGTAGCGTCCTAGCGGGGGCCCACGAGCAGTACTTC. It specifies CASSSVLAGAHEQYF.

This chain uses TRBV19 with TRBJ1-2; perhaps TRBD1 as D (6 bases). In germline, CDR1 is LNHDA, CDR2 SQIVND (reference sequence). The V gene lost 3 bases and the J gene lost 1 base, with 12 bases spanning the gap. The CDR3 consists of 15 residues. CDR3 sequence: CASSIYRTDNYGYTF. CDR3 nucleotide sequence: TGTGCCAGTAGTATCTACCGGACAGATAACTATGGCTACACCTTC.

The chain carries TRBV24-1 and TRBJ1-5; 8 bases align to TRBD1. The CDR3 has 16 amino acids. V trimming: 6 bases; J trimming: 0 bases; junction bases outside the gene matches: 6. Germline V gene lookup returns CDR1 KGHDR and CDR2 SFDVKD. The CDR3 DNA sequence: TGTGCCACCAGTCCTGGGACAGGCTATAGCAATCAGCCCCAGCATTTT. Translation gives CATSPGTGYSNQPQHF.

This sequence joins TRBV11-2 and TRBJ2-7; 7 positions match TRBD1. This CDR3 comprises 14 residues. The germline CDR1 and CDR2 sequences are SGHAT and FQNNGV. J lost 5 bases, V lost 5 bases, and 9 bases had no gene match. DNA of the CDR3: TGTGCCAGCAGCCTAAACAGGGGTACCCACGAGCAGTACTTC. Encoded protein: CASSLNRGTHEQYF.

In nucleotides, the CDR3 is TGTGCCAGCAGTAGGGGACTAGCAAATGAGCAGTTCTTC. Protein: CASSRGLANEQFF. This sequence joins TRBV27 and TRBJ2-1; 9 nucleotides agree with TRBD2. This CDR3 contains 13 residues. The V gene's germline CDR1 is MNHEY and CDR2 SMNVEV (reference sequence). With V trimmed by 5 bases and J by 7 bases, 3 bases remained unmatched.